Each of the 9 T cell receptor beta chains below was sequenced from the same sample in a study of cytomegalovirus exposure and HLA in healthy donors. Primers: 60 Vbeta forward and 13 Jbeta reverse. TCRdb's table, derived via immunoSEQ multiplex PCR, lists solely in-frame clones and lacks some. The table lists under 200,000 clones, 70% to 80% of them singletons, with 0.65% to 0.85% in the top ten. Sequencing input: PBMCs. Source of these receptors: a female donor in good health and CMV-seronegative.

The rearrangement uses TRBV5-1 and TRBJ1-4, with no clear D. Germline V gene sequence: CDR1 SGHRS, CDR2 YFSETQ. This CDR3 is 14 amino acids long. Trimming left V 4 bases short and J 0 bases short, with 7 bases between. For the CDR3, the DNA is TGCGCCAGCAGCCCGGTCTCAACTAATGAAAAACTGTTTTTT. This encodes CASSPVSTNEKLFF.

This chain uses TRBV27 with TRBJ2-3; TRBD2 matches at 10 bases. The V gene end was trimmed by 3 bases and the J gene end by 6 bases; junction bases not matched to a gene: 9. CDR3 length equals 16 residues. The germline V gene has CDR1 MNHEY and CDR2 SMNVEV (reference sequence). CDR3 residues: CASSLSLAGRWDTQYF. CDR3 sequence (DNA): TGTGCCAGCAGTTTGTCACTAGCGGGGAGGTGGGATACGCAGTATTTT.

The V and J genes are TRBV29-1 and TRBJ2-1; maybe TRBD2 (5 bases). The germline V gene encodes CDR1 SQVTM and CDR2 ANQGSEA. The CDR3 sequence is 11 residues long. Trimming left V 5 bases short and J 9 bases short, with 11 bases between. DNA for the CDR3: TGCAGCGTTACTAGAGTCCCTGAGCAGTTCTTC. Translating gives CSVTRVPEQFF.

This chain uses TRBV30 with TRBJ2-7; D might be TRBD1 (5 bases). The length of the CDR3 is 14 residues. Trimming stripped 0 bases from V and 2 bases from J, with 11 bases between. CDR1 is GTSNPN and CDR2 is SVGIG in the germline V gene (reference sequence). For the CDR3, the DNA is TGTGCCTGGAGTGTTCAGGCAGGGCCCTACGAGCAGTACTTC. Protein product: CAWSVQAGPYEQYF.

This clone was counted between two and nine times. The CDR3, as DNA: TGTGCCATCAGTTTTAACCGGGACTGGGAGTTCTTC. Its translation is CAISFNRDWEFF. The V gene is TRBV10-3, the J gene TRBJ2-1, with D possibly matching TRBD2 (6 bases). Trimming took off 5 bases at V and 14 bases at J, with 16 bases between the two ends. The CDR3 loop spans 12 amino acids. Germline V gene sequence: CDR1 ENHRY, CDR2 SYGVKD.

CDR3 amino acids: CASSLKLAVGEQYF. CDR3 bases: TGTGCCAGCAGCTTGAAACTAGCGGTCGGGGAGCAGTACTTC. V gene TRBV5-4 combines with J gene TRBJ2-7, with 8 bases aligning to TRBD2. Unmatched junction bases numbered 7, after V lost 1 base and J lost 7 bases. The CDR3 contains 14 residues. Germline CDR1 SGHNT, CDR2 YYREEE (reference sequence). Drawing the rest from reference TRBV5-4 and TRBJ2-7, the complete variable domain is ETGVTQSPTHLIKTRGQQVTLRCSSQSGHNTVSWYQQALGQGPQFIFQYYREEENGRGNFPPRFSGLQFPNYSSELNVNALELDDSALYLCASSLKLAVGEQYFGPGTRLTVT.

Points on this clone: At one of its ends the junction is not consistent with the germline gene, which may arise from a read error. The rearrangement links TRBV27 to TRBJ2-4; 11 bases line up with TRBD1. The CDR3 spans 20 residues. Germline lookup yields CDR1 MNHEY and CDR2 SMNVEV (reference sequence). The CDR3 DNA reads as TGTGCCAGCAGCCGGTCCCCCGGGACAGGGGGGGGAAAAGCCAAAAACAGTCAGTACTTC. This encodes CASSRSPGTGGGKAKNSQYF.

This chain joins TRBV4-2 and TRBJ2-7; D might be TRBD1 (6 bases). Trimming left V 5 bases short and J 3 bases short, with 8 bases between. The CDR3 covers 12 residues. Germline CDR1 and CDR2: LGHNA and YNFKEQ. The CDR3 spells CASSLQGYEQYF. The CDR3, as DNA: TGTGCCAGCAGCTTACAGGGCTACGAGCAGTACTTC.

The rearrangement joins TRBV5-4 to TRBJ2-5, with 8 positions matching TRBD2. This CDR3 spans 14 amino acids. Germline loops: CDR1 SGHNT, CDR2 YYREEE (reference sequence). V gave up 3 bases and J gave up 2 bases; unmatched junction bases: 3. CDR3 nucleotide sequence: TGTGCCAGCAGCTCCGCTAGCGGGCAAGAGACCCAGTACTTC. This translates into CASSSASGQETQYF.